In this sample, the clone carrying this T cell receptor beta chain turned up once. These data come from a study of blood T cell repertoires in COVID-19. Under the authors' procedure: It was from reference gene primer amplification that nucleated cell counts were estimated. Sequencing used immunoSEQ multiplex PCR; TCRdb keeps in-frame clones, though not all of them. V and J calls and clone size are given by that table; D and trimming were obtained from the DNA. Of 250,000 to 300,000 clones in the sample, roughly 91% are singletons; the top ten hold approximately 2.5%. Trimming cost V 0 bases and J 10 bases; bases outside gene matches: 13. The CDR3 is 17 amino acids. The germline CDR1 and CDR2 sequences are LGHNT and FRNRAP.

V usage is TRBV12-5 and J usage is TRBJ2-1; 9 positions match TRBD2. The clonotype originates from a woman aged 40 to 50 with acute COVID-19. The sample comprised PBMCs or T cells enriched from blood (not recorded which). The CDR3 region is CASGLVPTSGLWGEQFF. As DNA, the CDR3 is TGTGCTAGTGGTTTGGTACCGACTAGCGGTCTTTGGGGGGAGCAGTTCTTC.